This TCR beta chain is from a study of Graves' ophthalmopathy and Graves' hyperthyroidism (dated by TCRdb to between 2018 and 2020). As for the study more broadly: Hyperthyroidism was considered stable if no progression to ophthalmopathy occurred within 18 months of follow-up. Following sampling, methimazole starting at 30 mg daily was administered to hyperthyroidism patients, and high-dose intravenous methylprednisolone was administered to ophthalmopathy patients. In total, approximately 130 blood samples were TCR-sequenced: approximately 42 ophthalmopathy, 80 or so hyperthyroidism and some 17 hyperthyroidism-to-ophthalmopathy patients. To explore V-J signatures that distinguish ophthalmopathy from hyperthyroidism, a discovery set of 90 to 100 patients was enrolled, made up of approximately 45 with ophthalmopathy and around 57 with stable hyperthyroidism. The study used signatures of the TCR beta repertoire to tell Graves' ophthalmopathy apart from Graves' hyperthyroidism and to predict which patients would progress to ophthalmopathy. In 6 or 7 hyperthyroidism patients, T-cell repertoires of thyroid tissue and blood were compared. The independent validation cohort included 20 or so hyperthyroidism patients plus 17 patients who later progressed from hyperthyroidism to ophthalmopathy.

Hyperthyroidism patients were newly diagnosed, with disease duration under 2 months, and aged 18 to 65 years. Patients with other autoimmune diseases, uncontrolled infections, pregnancy or lactation were excluded from the study. Clinical symptoms, serum thyroxine, TRAb, thyroid ultrasound and orbital computed tomography formed the basis of the diagnosis. Total RNA was extracted using Trizol reagent, and RNA quality was checked on an Agilent 2100 Bioanalyzer. TCR beta CDR3 regions were amplified from RNA transcripts for repertoire sequencing. The first round of RT-PCR was done with HTBI primers and the Qiagen OneStep RT-PCR kit, and was followed by a second round of multiplex PCR, then size selection and purification. The libraries underwent paired-end sequencing with 100 bp reads on an Illumina HiSeq2000. Turning to the authors' computational methods: SOAPnuke was used to process the reads, removing any read that contained adapters or uncalled bases, had a mean Phred below 15, or lacked an exact match to the constant primer or identifier. COPE v1.2.5 was used to merge the high-quality paired reads. Each unique nucleotide sequence was defined as a clonotype, and clonotypes were aligned to IMGT TRB V, D and J references with MiTCR v1.1. Only V-J combinations with frequency above 0.0001 were analysed, covering over 98% of repertoires. For each V-J combination, a TCR clonal expansion and chaos score was defined as the ratio of F50 clonal expansion to chaos observed in the TCRdist matrix. Welch's t-statistics and random forest were used to reduce features to 13 V-J combinations, which were fed into a naive Bayes classifier. Thyroid-blood repertoire similarity was quantified with the Morisita-Horn index. TCRdb cleaned the public reads at Q25 with fastp, built clones with MiXCR and kept in-frame beta chains. Here each entry gathers all rows of one CDR3 protein and keeps the most common genes and DNA. TCRdb, not the authors, supplied the V and J calls. Counted in this sample were about 550,000 distinct CDR3 sequences; approximately 35% of them appeared once. Together, the top ten hold roughly 4% of the sample.

Sequences SGHTA (CDR1) and FQGTGA (CDR2) are obtained from the germline V gene. Reading from cysteine to phenylalanine, the CDR3 counts 16 amino acids. Just the 48-base CDR3 DNA is kept, in frame starting at base 1. Trimming removed 5 bases from V and 6 bases from J; the gene matches leave 7 bases unexplained. Of note for this clonotype: Its cognate antigen has yet to be identified. Base qualities are not recorded, but no much larger clone differs from it by a single base.

General findings and caveats noted by the study authors: Most of the expanded thyroid clonotypes with a frequency above 0.001 were also detected in blood, and it was suggested that the thyroid immune response may be reflected by blood repertoires. In cross-validation, the 13-signature model distinguished ophthalmopathy from stable hyperthyroidism with 85% to 90% sensitivity and approximately 81% specificity, and in the test set the corresponding values were around 78% and 73%. In validation, the model predicted ophthalmopathy progression with more than 55% sensitivity and less than 80% specificity; some 13 predicted patients were CT-confirmed with GO in a median of approximately 6.5 months. Sample size was not predetermined statistically, and investigators were not blinded to group allocation.

The TCR sequence derives from an adult man with Graves' hyperthyroidism. Sequencing was carried out using peripheral blood or thyroid tissue (not recorded which). The sequence links TRBV7-3 to TRBJ2-3; the central 14 bases match TRBD2. CDR3 loop: CASSGLAGGSRDTQYF. The DNA is TGTGCCAGCAGCGGACTAGCGGGGGGTTCTCGGGATACGCAGTATTTT.